These 30 T cell receptor beta chains came from one sample sequenced in a study of shared clonotypes between healthy human individuals. Libraries were prepared by immunoSEQ multiplex PCR; TCRdb keeps only in-frame clonotypes and omits some of them. The sample lists some 2,000,000 clones; around 95% were seen once. The sample comprised naive CD4+ T cells sorted from blood. Subset in this sample: CD45RA+ positively selected. The source is a man between 18 and 29 years old in good health.

The chain carries TRBV14 and TRBJ1-1; tentative D call: TRBD1 (6 bases). The germline V gene has CDR1 SGHDN and CDR2 FVKESK. This CDR3 comprises 14 residues. The V gene lost 11 bases and the J gene lost 5 bases, with 21 bases spanning the gap. CDR3 coding DNA: TGTGCCTCCTCCGGGACACTCATCGATACTGAAGCTTTCTTT. Its protein is CASSGTLIDTEAFF.

This clone is a singleton in its sample. This sequence joins TRBV28 and TRBJ1-3, with TRBD1 matching over 7 bases. There are 16 residues in the CDR3. CDR1 and CDR2 (germline): MDHEN, SYDVKM. Unmatched junction bases numbered 13, after V lost 7 bases and J lost 4 bases. For the CDR3, the DNA is TGTGCCAGCACCCAGTCCGGGACAGTTACCGGAAACACCATATATTTT. Protein: CASTQSGTVTGNTIYF. Using reference TRBV28 and TRBJ1-3 for the parts outside the CDR3, the full variable domain is DVKVTQSSRYLVKRTGEKVFLECVQDMDHENMFWYRQDPGLGLRLIYFSYDVKMKEKGDIPEGYSVSREKKERFSLILESASTNQTSMYLCASTQSGTVTGNTIYFGEGSWLTVV.

This chain's CDR3 is CAWSVIHSPLHF. In DNA, the CDR3 is TGTGCCTGGAGTGTAATTCATTCACCCCTCCACTTT. The chain links TRBV30 to TRBJ1-6; no reliable D call. Germline lookup yields CDR1 GTSNPN and CDR2 SVGIG (reference sequence). The V end lost 0 bases, the J end lost 8 bases, and 5 bases lay between the germline ends. The CDR3 has 12 residues.

On this clone: Additional DNA sequences in this sample encode the identical CDR3. V gene TRBV20-1 combines with J gene TRBJ2-5, with D unresolved. Germline CDR1 is DFQATT and CDR2 is SNEGSKA (reference sequence). This CDR3 has 11 residues. Trimming left V 2 bases short and J 2 bases short, with 3 bases between. This chain's CDR3 is CSARQQETQYF. For the CDR3, the DNA is TGCAGTGCTAGACAACAAGAGACCCAGTACTTC.

This sequence joins TRBV6-5 and TRBJ1-1; D possibly corresponds to TRBD1 (5 bases). This CDR3 has 16 amino acids. Germline V gene lookup returns CDR1 MNHEY and CDR2 SVGAGI. Trimming stripped 0 bases from V and 10 bases from J, with 21 bases between. CDR3 nucleotides: TGTGCCAGCAGTTACTCTCAAAAGCAGGGTGTGCCGGGAGCTTTCTTT. This translates into CASSYSQKQGVPGAFF.

The rearrangement joins TRBV6-7 to TRBJ1-3, with D uncertain. TRBV6-7 is identified as an open reading frame with a role that is uncertain. There are 15 residues in the CDR3. The V end was cut by 2 bases, the J end by 2 bases, with 10 bases between. This chain's CDR3 is CASSYRRRAGNTIYF. For the CDR3, the DNA is TGTGCCAGCAGTTACCGACGGAGGGCTGGAAACACCATATATTTT.

This clone has a single count. V and J are TRBV4-1 and TRBJ2-7; TRBD2 matches 7 bases. From germline, CDR1 is MGHRA and CDR2 YSYEKL. Trimming cost V 4 bases and J 3 bases; bases outside gene matches: 9. The CDR3 consists of 15 residues. CDR3 nucleotides: TGCGCCAGCAGCCCGATAGCGGGTCCCAACTACGAGCAGTACTTC. Its protein product is CASSPIAGPNYEQYF.

Details on this clone: At one of its ends the junction is not consistent with the germline gene, which may arise from a read error. The genes are TRBV29-1 and TRBJ1-1, with D possibly TRBD1 on 6 matching bases. CDR1 and CDR2 (germline): SQVTM, ANQGSEA. The CDR3 covers 12 residues. CDR3: CSVEAGAGEAFF. In DNA form, the CDR3 reads TGCAGCGTCGAAGCAGGGGCAGGTGAAGCTTTCTTT.

This clone was counted a few times. The same CDR3 is also encoded by other DNA sequences in this sample. The chain employs TRBV5-1 and TRBJ1-1; 8 bases line up with TRBD1. CDR1 SGHRS and CDR2 YFSETQ come from the germline V gene. This CDR3 has 14 amino acids. Trimming cost V 4 bases and J 2 bases; bases outside gene matches: 4. The CDR3 reads CASSHGQGNTEAFF. CDR3 coding DNA: TGCGCCAGCAGCCACGGACAGGGAAACACTGAAGCTTTCTTT.

The chain links TRBV9 to TRBJ2-7, with 8 bases that match TRBD1. Germline V gene sequence: CDR1 SGDLS, CDR2 YYNGEE. The CDR3 covers 15 residues. The V segment lost 2 bases and the J segment 7 bases; nucleotides outside the gene matches: 11. CDR3 sequence: CASSVNTGGGEEQYF. CDR3 coding DNA: TGTGCCAGCAGCGTCAACACAGGGGGAGGAGAGGAGCAGTACTTC.

The chain uses TRBV5-1 and TRBJ2-2; 9 bases map to TRBD1. The CDR3 loop spans 15 amino acids. Germline V gene data show CDR1 as SGHRS and CDR2 as YFSETQ. V gave up 2 bases and J gave up 3 bases; unmatched junction bases: 2. The CDR3 reads CASSLQGAHTGELFF. CDR3 nucleotide sequence: TGCGCCAGCAGCTTACAGGGGGCGCACACCGGGGAGCTGTTTTTT.

This chain connects TRBV6-6 to TRBJ1-5; 8 bases align to TRBD1. Germline CDR1 and CDR2: MNHNY and SVGAGI (reference sequence). The CDR3 loop spans 16 amino acids. Trimming at V came to 4 bases and at J to 4 bases, leaving 9 bases not matched to a gene. The CDR3 protein is CASSFQWTGNNQPQHF. DNA for the CDR3: TGTGCCAGCAGTTTTCAATGGACAGGGAATAATCAGCCCCAGCATTTT.

The V and J genes are TRBV2 and TRBJ2-7; D possibly corresponds to TRBD2 (6 bases). The CDR3 loop spans 12 amino acids. The V end lost 5 bases, the J end lost 2 bases, and 7 bases lay between the germline ends. Germline assignment: CDR1 SNHLY and CDR2 FYNNEI. CDR3 bases: TGTGCCAGCAGTCGACTAGCCTACGAGCAGTACTTC. This sequence encodes CASSRLAYEQYF. Together with reference TRBV2 and TRBJ2-7, the CDR3 gives the full variable domain: EPEVTQTPSHQVTQMGQEVILRCVPISNHLYFYWYRQILGQKVEFLVSFYNNEISEKSEIFDDQFSVERPDGSNFTLKIRSTKLEDSAMYFCASSRLAYEQYFGPGTRLTVT.

The chain recombines TRBV2 with TRBJ2-7, with TRBD2 matching over 7 bases. Germline CDR1 and CDR2: SNHLY and FYNNEI. V was pared by 4 bases and J by 3 bases, with 9 bases of the junction left unmatched. This CDR3 has 15 amino acids. As DNA, the CDR3 is TGTGCCAGCAGTGCTGAGCGGGGTGAAATCTACGAGCAGTACTTC. It yields the protein CASSAERGEIYEQYF.

The rearrangement links TRBV15 to TRBJ1-4; weak D call: TRBD1 (5 bases). Germline-derived CDR1 and CDR2 are LNHNV and YYDKDF (reference sequence). V gave up 0 bases and J gave up 1 base, with 15 bases separating them. This CDR3 comprises 18 residues. In DNA, the CDR3 is TGTGCCACCAGCAGAGATCTGAGGGGCGGACAAACTAATGAAAAACTGTTTTTT. Protein product: CATSRDLRGGQTNEKLFF.

V and J are TRBV27 and TRBJ1-5; no definite D call. Trimming took off 2 bases at V and 2 bases at J, with 10 bases between the two ends. Per germline, CDR1 MNHEY and CDR2 SMNVEV (reference sequence). CDR3 length: 15 amino acids. The CDR3 sequence is CASSLGGDRNQPQHF. The CDR3 coding sequence is TGTGCCAGCAGTTTAGGTGGTGACCGCAATCAGCCCCAGCATTTT.

The chain uses TRBV7-9 and TRBJ2-7, with 8 bases matching TRBD1. V lost 4 bases, J lost 4 bases, and 9 bases stayed unmatched. The CDR3 sequence is 15 residues long. The germline gives CDR1 SEHNR, CDR2 FQNEAQ (reference sequence). The CDR3 sequence is CASSSAGTGGYEQYF. The CDR3 nucleotides are TGTGCCAGCAGCTCTGCCGGGACAGGCGGTTACGAGCAGTACTTC.

The gene calls are TRBV7-2 and TRBJ2-3; weak D call: TRBD2 (6 bases). Germline V lookup: CDR1 SGHTA, CDR2 FQGNSA. The CDR3 is made up of 17 amino acids. The V gene lost 3 bases and the J gene lost 2 bases, with 18 bases spanning the gap. The DNA of the CDR3 is TGTGCCAGCAGCTTTCGCGGGACTCCGGGGACCACAGATACGCAGTATTTT. Protein sequence: CASSFRGTPGTTDTQYF.

The rearrangement joins TRBV5-1 to TRBJ1-6; D is ambiguous. The CDR3 runs to 15 residues. Germline CDR1 is SGHRS and CDR2 is YFSETQ. V was cut by 0 bases and J by 10 bases, with 14 bases left in between. CDR3 DNA: TGCGCCAGCAGCTTGGAAGGAGGGTCCCAGTCACCCCTCCACTTT. Protein: CASSLEGGSQSPLHF.

This clone has a single count. The identical CDR3 is also encoded by other nucleotide sequences in the sample. V gene TRBV2 combines with J gene TRBJ2-2, with TRBD2 identical over 9 bases. V shed 4 bases, J shed 2 bases, and the junction held 5 bases outside the gene matches. The CDR3 has 16 amino acids. CDR1 SNHLY and CDR2 FYNNEI come from the germline V gene. The CDR3 DNA is TGTGCCAGCAGTGTTGGTCTAGCGGGAAACACCGGGGAGCTGTTTTTT. This codes for CASSVGLAGNTGELFF.

This chain joins TRBV7-2 and TRBJ2-7, with 8 positions matching TRBD2. From germline, CDR1 is SGHTA and CDR2 FQGNSA. The CDR3 contains 14 residues. The J segment lost 4 bases and the V segment lost 6 bases, leaving 8 bases of the junction unmatched. DNA for the CDR3: TGTGCCAGCAGACTAGGAGCGGGAGCATACGAGCAGTACTTC. It yields the protein CASRLGAGAYEQYF.

Comments on this clone: The sample contains more than one DNA sequence encoding this CDR3. V usage is TRBV9 and J usage is TRBJ2-1, with D unclear. CDR3 length: 13 amino acids. Trimming cost V 0 bases and J 2 bases, with 3 bases left between them. In germline, CDR1 is SGDLS, CDR2 YYNGEE. The CDR3 bases are TGTGCCAGCAGCGTAGCCACCTACAATGAGCAGTTCTTC. Its protein product is CASSVATYNEQFF.

With respect to this clone: Other DNA sequences in the sample encode the same CDR3. CDR3 DNA sequence: TGTGCCAGCAGTTTCGCAGGGACTGCTAGCACAGATACGCAGTATTTT. Translating it yields CASSFAGTASTDTQYF. This chain joins TRBV28 and TRBJ2-3, with D possibly being TRBD2 (6 bases). This CDR3 comprises 16 residues. The germline V gene encodes CDR1 MDHEN and CDR2 SYDVKM. V shed 3 bases and J shed 0 bases, with 13 bases lying between them.

This clone has just one count. The J gene is TRBJ2-1, the V gene TRBV5-1; D is perhaps TRBD2 (6 bases). V shed 2 bases and J shed 7 bases, with 13 bases lying between them. Germline V gives CDR1 SGHRS, CDR2 YFSETQ. This CDR3 spans 14 amino acids. Written as DNA, the CDR3 is TGCGCCAGCAGCTTATCGCCGGGAGTTAATGAGCAGTTCTTC. Protein: CASSLSPGVNEQFF.

This sequence joins TRBV4-3 and TRBJ2-7, with 7 nucleotides matching TRBD2. CDR3 length: 15 amino acids. Unmatched junction bases numbered 8, after V lost 4 bases and J lost 2 bases. Per germline, CDR1 LGHNA and CDR2 YSLEER. The CDR3 sequence: CASSPGGSGAYEQYF. The CDR3 DNA reads TGCGCCAGCAGCCCGGGGGGTAGCGGAGCCTACGAGCAGTACTTC.

This chain uses TRBV4-3 with TRBJ2-7; the D is unclear. The CDR3 runs to 15 residues. Trimming shortened V by 3 bases and J by 0 bases, and 12 bases separated the two germline ends. Germline CDR1 LGHNA, CDR2 YSLEER. CDR3 in DNA: TGCGCCAGCAGCCATTCCGGGCCCAGCTCCTACGAGCAGTACTTC. It specifies CASSHSGPSSYEQYF.

The sample holds one count of this clone. This chain joins TRBV27 and TRBJ1-5; D uncertain. Germline CDR1 and CDR2: MNHEY and SMNVEV (reference sequence). The CDR3 is 16 amino acids. With 0 bases removed from V and 1 base from J, the gap between germline ends came to 10 bases. The CDR3 DNA is TGTGCCAGCAGTTTATCGAGCCAGCCAAGCAATCAGCCCCAGCATTTT. Translation gives CASSLSSQPSNQPQHF.

This clone showed up just once. The V gene is TRBV6-5, the J gene TRBJ1-2; 7 bases map to TRBD1. CDR1 and CDR2 from the germline V gene are MNHEY and SVGAGI. This CDR3 region has 13 residues. The ends lost 10 bases at V and 8 bases at J; junction bases unmatched: 13. DNA of the CDR3: TGTGCCACCTACGACAGGGTAGGAAGCGGCTACACCTTC. Protein sequence: CATYDRVGSGYTF.

This clone appeared a single time. Additional DNA sequences in this sample encode the identical CDR3. The chain recombines TRBV7-2 with TRBJ1-5; D not certain. Trimming removed 3 bases at V and 2 bases at J, with 11 bases between. The CDR3 length is 15 residues. Germline CDR1 SGHTA, CDR2 FQGNSA. This chain's CDR3 is CASSLSWVGNQPQHF. The DNA of the CDR3 is TGTGCCAGCAGCTTGAGCTGGGTGGGCAATCAGCCCCAGCATTTT.

The chain carries TRBV29-1 and TRBJ1-4, with D possibly matching TRBD1 (5 bases). CDR1 is SQVTM and CDR2 is ANQGSEA in the germline V gene. With 5 bases removed from V and 0 bases from J, the gap between germline ends came to 16 bases. CDR3 length equals 16 residues. The CDR3 loop reads CSVSGGAETTNEKLFF. In nucleotides, the CDR3 is TGCAGCGTTTCGGGCGGGGCAGAGACAACTAATGAAAAACTGTTTTTT.